Presented here are 20 T cell receptor beta chains from one specimen sequenced in a study of brain metastases from non-small cell lung cancer. Sequenced by immunoSEQ multiplex PCR; TCRdb stores in-frame clones only, minus some. The sample consists of about 1,500 clones, more than 90% of them appearing once. The sample comprised tumor-adjacent normal tissue. The receptors here all came from a donor at least 40 years old with non-small cell lung cancer.

V and J are TRBV6-5 and TRBJ1-3; D gene uncertain. The CDR3 is 13 residues long. Deletions cut 6 bases from V and 11 bases from J, with 17 bases between. Germline V gene data show CDR1 as MNHEY and CDR2 as SVGAGI. The CDR3 loop is CASRDSAEGPIYF. The CDR3, as DNA: TGTGCCAGCAGAGACTCCGCCGAAGGCCCCATATATTTT.

The chain uses TRBV29-1 and TRBJ2-1, with 9 nucleotides matching TRBD2. Germline V gene sequence: CDR1 SQVTM, CDR2 ANQGSEA. This CDR3 is 14 amino acids long. V gave up 5 bases and J gave up 6 bases; unmatched junction bases: 8. The CDR3 DNA follows: TGCAGCGTTACCAGACTAGCGGAGAGCAATGAGCAGTTCTTC. Its protein is CSVTRLAESNEQFF.

A few counts support this clone. The chain uses TRBV28 and TRBJ2-1; D is perhaps TRBD2 (6 bases). There are 17 residues in the CDR3. The V end was cut by 5 bases, the J end by 7 bases, with 24 bases between. Germline CDR1 is MDHEN and CDR2 is SYDVKM. The CDR3 DNA follows: TGTGCCAGCAGTGGCCCCTCGCAGGGAGGACGTTGGAATGAGCAGTTCTTC. It is translated as CASSGPSQGGRWNEQFF.

This clone was found a few times. The rearrangement links TRBV25-1 to TRBJ1-1; D gene unclear. The CDR3 totals 13 residues. Deletions cut 2 bases from V and 7 bases from J, with 11 bases between. Germline assignment: CDR1 MGHDK and CDR2 SYGVNS. The CDR3 nucleotides read TGTGCCAGCAGTGAAGGAGACCTAGTTGAAGCTTTCTTT. Translation: CASSEGDLVEAFF. Drawing the rest from reference TRBV25-1 and TRBJ1-1, the complete variable domain is EADIYQTPRYLVIGTGKKITLECSQTMGHDKMYWYQQDPGMELHLIHYSYGVNSTEKGDLSSESTVSRIRTEHFPLTLESARPSHTSQYLCASSEGDLVEAFFGQGTRLTVV.

CDR3 residues: CASSPQAETQYF. CDR3 coding DNA: TGCGCCAGCAGCCCCCAGGCAGAGACCCAGTACTTC. V is TRBV5-1 and J is TRBJ2-5; D is unclear. V was clipped by 4 bases and J by 4 bases, with 8 bases between them. CDR1 and CDR2 (germline): SGHRS, YFSETQ. The length of the CDR3 is 12 residues.

The chain is built from TRBV19 and TRBJ2-2; D remains ambiguous. Germline values: CDR1 LNHDA, CDR2 SQIVND (reference sequence). The CDR3 loop spans 15 amino acids. V shed 8 bases and J shed 0 bases, with 13 bases lying between them. The CDR3 reads CASENHKANTGELFF. The CDR3 bases are TGTGCCAGTGAAAATCACAAAGCGAACACCGGGGAGCTGTTTTTT.

The V gene is TRBV5-1, the J gene TRBJ1-1; D possibly corresponds to TRBD1 (6 bases). This CDR3 contains 15 residues. V lost 6 bases, J lost 3 bases, and 18 bases lay in between. The germline gives CDR1 SGHRS, CDR2 YFSETQ. Here the CDR3 DNA reads TGCGCCAGCAAACCCCCGGGACAAGGGGACACTGAAGCTTTCTTT. Amino acid sequence: CASKPPGQGDTEAFF.

The gene calls are TRBV29-1 and TRBJ1-2, with no clear D. Germline CDR1 is SQVTM and CDR2 is ANQGSEA. The CDR3 consists of 12 residues. Trimming pared 4 bases from V and 0 bases from J, leaving 6 bases between. In DNA form, the CDR3 reads TGCAGCGTTGCAGACACTAACTATGGCTACACCTTC. Translating gives CSVADTNYGYTF.

A single count supports this clone. The chain is built from TRBV9 and TRBJ2-2, with D perhaps matching TRBD2 (6 bases). In germline, CDR1 is SGDLS, CDR2 YYNGEE. This CDR3 is 16 amino acids long. The ends were cut back, 0 bases at V and 4 bases at J, with 13 bases in the middle. This CDR3 reads CASSVVPDGGTGELFF. The CDR3 nucleotides are TGTGCCAGCAGCGTAGTCCCTGACGGGGGCACCGGGGAGCTGTTTTTT.

Written as DNA, the CDR3 is TGTGCCAGCAGCCCCCGTGTCTCAGAAATAGGAGATACGCAGTATTTT. Encoded protein: CASSPRVSEIGDTQYF. This chain uses TRBV14 with TRBJ2-3, with no clear D. The CDR3 contains 16 residues. V shed 4 bases and J shed 5 bases, with 19 bases lying between them. The germline V gene has CDR1 SGHDN and CDR2 FVKESK.

In DNA form, the CDR3 reads TGTGCCAGCAGCTTCGCAGGAGCGGGAGAAAACATTCAGTACTTC. Translation: CASSFAGAGENIQYF. The genes are TRBV7-2 and TRBJ2-4, with 8 bases that match TRBD2. The CDR3 sequence is 15 residues long. Germline V gives CDR1 SGHTA, CDR2 FQGNSA. The junction had 6 bases not matched to a gene; V was cut back by 3 bases and J by 5 bases.

This chain uses TRBV6-5 with TRBJ2-7, with 9 bases lining up with TRBD2. J gave up 7 bases and V 6 bases, and 16 bases lay outside the gene matches. This CDR3 spans 16 amino acids. Germline V lookup: CDR1 MNHEY, CDR2 SVGAGI. Here the CDR3 reads CASRYNPSGVQGEQYF. The DNA of the CDR3 is TGTGCCAGCAGATACAACCCTAGCGGGGTCCAAGGGGAGCAGTACTTC.

The V gene is TRBV2, the J gene TRBJ1-6; no definite D call. The length of the CDR3 is 13 residues. Germline V gene data show CDR1 as SNHLY and CDR2 as FYNNEI. Trimming shortened V by 0 bases and J by 6 bases, and 3 bases separated the two germline ends. The CDR3 DNA reads TGTGCCAGCAGTGAAGCCACTAATTCACCCCTCCACTTT. It encodes CASSEATNSPLHF.

V is TRBV2 and J is TRBJ1-1, with D perhaps TRBD1 (5 bases). CDR3 length: 14 amino acids. V lost 6 bases and J lost 8, with 19 bases in between. Looked up from germline, CDR1 is SNHLY and CDR2 is FYNNEI. The CDR3 region has the DNA TGTGCCAGCAGCAAGACGGGGCTATCCTTCGAAGCTTTCTTT. Protein sequence: CASSKTGLSFEAFF.

The chain links TRBV29-1 to TRBJ1-2; the D is unclear. Germline V gene sequence: CDR1 SQVTM, CDR2 ANQGSEA. CDR3 length: 9 amino acids. Deletions cut 3 bases from V and 7 bases from J, with 3 bases between. Here the CDR3 reads CSVEIGYTF. The CDR3 nucleotides are TGCAGCGTTGAGATTGGCTACACCTTC.

The J gene is TRBJ2-2, the V gene TRBV24-1, with D uncertain. Per the germline V gene, CDR1 is KGHDR and CDR2 is SFDVKD. Trimming stripped 7 bases from V and 7 bases from J, with 9 bases between. The CDR3 length is 12 residues. The CDR3 bases are TGTGCCACCAGCAAAGGCCTCGGGGAGCTGTTTTTT. Translation gives CATSKGLGELFF.

The chain joins TRBV18 to TRBJ2-1, with unresolved D. CDR1 and CDR2 (germline): KGHSH, LQKENI. Trimming removed 6 bases from V and 3 bases from J, with 18 bases in between. The CDR3 is made up of 16 amino acids. CDR3 region: CASSPPSRKDYNEQFF. In nucleotides, the CDR3 is TGTGCCAGCTCTCCCCCCAGTCGAAAGGACTACAATGAGCAGTTCTTC. The variable domain in full, with the rest retrieved from reference TRBV18 and TRBJ2-1, is NAGVMQNPRHLVRRRGQEARLRCSPMKGHSHVYWYRQLPEEGLKFMVYLQKENIIDESGMPKERFSAEFPKEGPSILRIQQVVRGDSAAYFCASSPPSRKDYNEQFFGPGTRLTVL.

The chain combines TRBV4-3 with TRBJ2-1, with 9 nucleotides matching TRBD2. CDR3 length equals 16 residues. The V segment lost 0 bases and the J segment 1 base; nucleotides outside the gene matches: 1. Germline V lookup: CDR1 LGHNA, CDR2 YSLEER. The CDR3 bases are TGCGCCAGCAGCCAAGAGACTAGCGGATCCTACAATGAGCAGTTCTTC. Translating gives CASSQETSGSYNEQFF.

The chain links TRBV10-3 to TRBJ1-3; D gene ambiguous. The germline gives CDR1 ENHRY, CDR2 SYGVKD. The CDR3 is 13 amino acids. V was pared by 6 bases and J by 4 bases, with 10 bases between. CDR3 DNA sequence: TGTGCCATCAGCGGAATACAGGGAAACACCATATATTTT. Protein product: CAISGIQGNTIYF.

Regarding this clone: This sequence may be a read error, since a much larger clone differs from it by one base. The chain recombines TRBV6-5 with TRBJ1-2, with D possibly TRBD1 on 6 matching bases. Germline V gives CDR1 MNHEY, CDR2 SVGAGI. With 10 bases removed from V and 5 bases from J, the gap between germline ends came to 23 bases. The CDR3 is made up of 15 amino acids. CDR3 loop: CANGLGGVTRYGYTF. In DNA form, the CDR3 reads TGTGCCAACGGTTTAGGGGGGGTCACACGGTATGGCTACACCTTC.